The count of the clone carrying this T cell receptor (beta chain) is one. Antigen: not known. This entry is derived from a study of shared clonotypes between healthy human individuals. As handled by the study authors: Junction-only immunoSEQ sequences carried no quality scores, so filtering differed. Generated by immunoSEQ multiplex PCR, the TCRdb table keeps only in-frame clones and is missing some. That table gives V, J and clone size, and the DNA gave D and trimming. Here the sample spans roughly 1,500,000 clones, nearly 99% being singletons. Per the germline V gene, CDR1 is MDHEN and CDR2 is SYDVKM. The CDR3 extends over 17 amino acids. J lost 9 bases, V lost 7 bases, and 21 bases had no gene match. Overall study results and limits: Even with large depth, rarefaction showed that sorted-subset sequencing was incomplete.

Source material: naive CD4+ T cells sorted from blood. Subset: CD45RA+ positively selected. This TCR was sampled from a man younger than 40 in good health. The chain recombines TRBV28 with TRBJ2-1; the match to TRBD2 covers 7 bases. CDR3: CASNGQGGLVAEVEQFF. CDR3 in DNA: TGTGCCAGCAACGGGCAGGGAGGGCTAGTTGCCGAGGTTGAGCAGTTCTTC.